This TCR beta chain is drawn from a study of CD4 T cells in relation to SARS-CoV-2 and coronaviruses. In the case of this clone: What it recognizes is unknown.

Unexposed donor CD4+ T cells date from about 2011-2018, before the COVID-19 pandemic. CD4+ T cells were isolated from the cells after about ten days of culture. Sequencing was performed with immunoSEQ multiplex PCR; in TCRdb, only in-frame clones are kept and a portion is missing. Here the sample spans about 21,000 clones, less than 80% being singletons. The V end lost 0 bases, the J end lost 0 bases, and 8 bases lay between the germline ends. CDR1 is MNHNY, CDR2 SVGAGI, per germline (reference sequence). The CDR3 loop spans 15 amino acids. This TCR derives from a human donor in good health. Input material: CD4+ T cells from PBMCs, cultured in vitro. The V and J genes are TRBV6-6 and TRBJ2-5; D ambiguous. CDR3 protein: CASSYSWPYQETQYF. CDR3 nucleotide sequence: TGTGCCAGCAGTTACTCTTGGCCGTACCAAGAGACCCAGTACTTC.